This T cell receptor (beta chain) was sequenced during a study of T cell responses to AZD1222 COVID-19 vaccine. This clone has a single count. The germline CDR1 and CDR2 sequences are SGDLS and YYNGEE. Between the trimmed V and J ends, which lost 0 bases and 7 bases, there was a span of 16 bases. This CDR3 comprises 15 residues. TCRdb's table, derived via immunoSEQ multiplex PCR, lists solely in-frame clones and lacks some. The table has some 110,000 clones, more than 65% seen once. This clonotype was obtained from an adult in good health. The rearrangement uses TRBV9 and TRBJ1-2; D is perhaps TRBD1 (5 bases). This specimen consisted of peripheral blood, obtained on day 0 of AZD1222 vaccination. CDR3 amino acids: CASSVEEGLLGGYTF. The CDR3 coding sequence is TGTGCCAGCAGCGTAGAGGAGGGGCTTTTGGGTGGCTACACCTTC.